What follows are 21 T cell receptor beta chains derived from one specimen sequenced in a study of PD-1 blockade in classical Hodgkin lymphoma. The time point: cycle 4 day 1 (C4D1), after less than 7 weeks of nivolumab. Relapses following autologous stem cell transplantation were seen in all patients, with brentuximab vedotin exposure varying. Clones were read by immunoSEQ multiplex PCR, and TCRdb kept only the in-frame ones, dropping some. The table includes 30,000 to 50,000 clones, 77% detected once. Material: peripheral blood mononuclear cells (PBMCs), obtained before the fourth cycle of nivolumab. All receptors come from a human donor with classical Hodgkin lymphoma.

CDR3 in DNA: TGTGCCAGCAGTTTAGGTCCGTGGGAACCCCTCCACTTT. Translated: CASSLGPWEPLHF. This chain links TRBV27 with TRBJ1-6; D uncertain. Germline V gene lookup returns CDR1 MNHEY and CDR2 SMNVEV (reference sequence). The length of the CDR3 is 13 residues. Trimming stripped 2 bases from V and 12 bases from J, with 11 bases between.

This clone was seen a handful of times. V is TRBV6-6 and J is TRBJ1-5; D is undetermined. CDR3 length: 14 amino acids. The ends were cut back, 2 bases at V and 5 bases at J, with 10 bases in the middle. From germline, CDR1 is MNHNY and CDR2 SVGAGI (reference sequence). CDR3 sequence reads: CASSYEASYQPQHF. The CDR3 DNA is TGTGCCAGCAGTTACGAGGCCAGTTATCAGCCCCAGCATTTT.

This clone has only one observation. This chain joins TRBV5-4 and TRBJ2-5; 14 nucleotides agree with TRBD2. V gave up 4 bases and J gave up 5 bases; unmatched junction bases: 10. CDR1 and CDR2 from the germline V gene are SGHNT and YYREEE (reference sequence). There are 17 residues in the CDR3. For the CDR3, the DNA is TGTGCCAGCAGCCGACGAGGACTAGCGGGGGGTAAGGAGACCCAGTACTTC. Translated: CASSRRGLAGGKETQYF.

The J gene is TRBJ1-5, the V gene TRBV21-1. TRBV21-1 has pseudogene status. This CDR3 contains 16 residues. CDR3 amino acids: CASSLWGGTLCLAQHF. The CDR3 coding sequence is TGTGCCAGCAGCCTCTGGGGGGGGACCTTGTGTTTGGCCCAGCATTTT.

This chain joins TRBV2 and TRBJ2-1; D assignment may be TRBD1 or TRBD2 (5 bases each). V lost 8 bases, J lost 3 bases, and 17 bases lay in between. CDR3 size: 15 residues. Germline V gene sequence: CDR1 SNHLY, CDR2 FYNNEI. The CDR3 spells CASGSAGTVYNEQFF. CDR3 DNA sequence: TGTGCCAGCGGCTCTGCCGGGACCGTCTACAATGAGCAGTTCTTC.

The rearrangement uses TRBV4-3 and TRBJ1-1, with D uncertain. CDR3 length: 15 amino acids. In germline, CDR1 is LGHNA, CDR2 YSLEER. V was shortened by 1 base and J by 4 bases, with 13 bases between the two germline ends. The CDR3 here is CASSQGVAATTEAFF. CDR3 in DNA: TGCGCCAGCAGCCAAGGAGTCGCCGCCACCACTGAAGCTTTCTTT.

The chain joins TRBV5-1 to TRBJ2-1, with D unclear. The CDR3 extends over 12 amino acids. V was pared by 4 bases and J by 4 bases, with 6 bases between. Germline values: CDR1 SGHRS, CDR2 YFSETQ. DNA for the CDR3: TGCGCCAGCAGCGTCGATTACAATGAGCAGTTCTTC. The encoded protein is CASSVDYNEQFF.

The rearrangement joins TRBV10-3 to TRBJ2-3; the match to TRBD2 covers 11 bases. The CDR3 has 17 residues. The germline V gene encodes CDR1 ENHRY and CDR2 SYGVKD. Trimming removed 2 bases from V and 3 bases from J; junction bases left unmatched: 7. CDR3: CAISELAGGGGTDTQYF. As DNA, the CDR3 is TGTGCCATCAGTGAGCTAGCGGGGGGCGGAGGAACAGATACGCAGTATTTT.

V is TRBV11-3 and J is TRBJ2-1; maybe TRBD1 (5 bases). Germline CDR1 SGHNT, CDR2 YENEEA. The CDR3 has 15 residues. The germline V and J ends were trimmed by 4 bases and 3 bases, with 13 bases remaining between them. The CDR3 DNA follows: TGTGCCAGCAGCTACCACGGACAAAACTACAATGAGCAGTTCTTC. Translation gives CASSYHGQNYNEQFF.

The chain is built from TRBV4-2 and TRBJ1-2; 8 nucleotides line up with TRBD1. The CDR3 covers 16 residues. J lost 4 bases, V lost 1 base, and 8 bases had no gene match. Germline CDR1 reads LGHNA; CDR2 reads YNFKEQ. CDR3: CASSQAGTGPFYGYTF. The CDR3 DNA reads as TGTGCCAGCAGCCAAGCTGGGACAGGCCCCTTCTATGGCTACACCTTC.

V is TRBV9 and J is TRBJ2-2, with 7 positions matching TRBD2. Germline assignment: CDR1 SGDLS and CDR2 YYNGEE. This CDR3 has 17 amino acids. V gave up 0 bases and J gave up 0 bases; unmatched junction bases: 5. The DNA for the CDR3 is TGTGCCAGCAGCGTAGGAGGACTAGTTTCGAACACCGGGGAGCTGTTTTTT. Translation gives CASSVGGLVSNTGELFF.

This sequence joins TRBV6-1 and TRBJ2-5, with 13 bases fitting TRBD2. The CDR3 covers 14 residues. The ends lost 5 bases at V and 6 bases at J; junction bases unmatched: 3. Germline V gene lookup returns CDR1 MNHNS and CDR2 SASEGT. Here the CDR3 reads CASSRTSGGQTQYF. Here the CDR3 DNA reads TGTGCCAGCAGTCGGACTAGCGGGGGTCAGACCCAGTACTTC.

The chain recombines TRBV7-8 with TRBJ2-7; 7 positions agree with TRBD2. This CDR3 contains 17 residues. The germline V gene encodes CDR1 SGHVS and CDR2 FQNEAQ. Trimming cost V 3 bases and J 1 base; bases outside gene matches: 12. The CDR3, as DNA: TGTGCCAGCAGCTTTATGCGGGGGAAGACAAAATCCTACGAGCAGTACTTC. The encoded protein is CASSFMRGKTKSYEQYF.

The chain links TRBV10-2 to TRBJ2-5; possibly TRBD1 or TRBD2 for D (5 bases each). Trimming left V 4 bases short and J 9 bases short, with 12 bases between. Germline CDR1 WSHSY, CDR2 SAAADI. CDR3 length: 12 residues. CDR3 in DNA: TGCGCCAGCAGTGTGGAGGACACGGCCCAGTACTTC. It codes for CASSVEDTAQYF.

The V call is TRBV6-1, the J call TRBJ1-5; D not certain. This CDR3 contains 13 residues. Trimming took 7 bases from V and 0 from J, leaving 7 bases between them. Germline V gene data show CDR1 as MNHNS and CDR2 as SASEGT. In DNA form, the CDR3 reads TGTGCCAGCACCTCCGATAGCAATCAGCCCCAGCATTTT. Translating gives CASTSDSNQPQHF.

This chain connects TRBV9 to TRBJ2-3, with TRBD2 matching over 10 bases. Trimming cost V 3 bases and J 3 bases; bases outside gene matches: 10. Looked up from germline, CDR1 is SGDLS and CDR2 is YYNGEE. The CDR3 runs 17 residues. CDR3 in amino acids: CASSGPLAGEKTDTQYF. The CDR3 DNA is TGTGCCAGCAGCGGACCGCTAGCGGGGGAAAAGACAGATACGCAGTATTTT.

This clone was observed once. The rearrangement links TRBV15 to TRBJ1-4; D gene ambiguous. Germline CDR1 and CDR2: LNHNV and YYDKDF (reference sequence). V lost 2 bases and J lost 7, with 8 bases in between. CDR3 length: 13 residues. The CDR3 DNA follows: TGTGCCACCAGCAGACTCGCCGGTGAAAAACTGTTTTTT. This codes for CATSRLAGEKLFF.

This chain joins TRBV5-5 and TRBJ1-6; unclear D gene. The V gene's germline CDR1 is SGHKS and CDR2 YYEKEE (reference sequence). The CDR3 consists of 14 residues. Deletions cut 5 bases from V and 10 bases from J, with 16 bases between. In nucleotides, the CDR3 is TGTGCCAGCAGTCCCGGACTTTCGGGCTCACCCCTCCACTTT. Its translation is CASSPGLSGSPLHF. Filled out from reference TRBV5-5 and TRBJ1-6, the complete variable domain reads DAGVTQSPTHLIKTRGQQVTLRCSPISGHKSVSWYQQVLGQGPQFIFQYYEKEERGRGNFPDRFSARQFPNYSSELNVNALLLGDSALYLCASSPGLSGSPLHFGNGTRLTVT.

The J gene is TRBJ1-4, the V gene TRBV6-6, with TRBD1 as a possible D gene (5 bases). V was clipped by 2 bases and J by 5 bases, with 9 bases between them. The CDR3 covers 14 residues. CDR1 MNHNY and CDR2 SVGAGI come from the germline V gene (reference sequence). Here the CDR3 reads CASSYGTSNEKLFF. The CDR3 DNA sequence: TGTGCCAGCAGTTACGGGACTTCAAATGAAAAACTGTTTTTT.

In this sample, this clone turned up a few times. CDR3 residues: CASSVMTGNTEAFF. For the CDR3, the DNA is TGTGCCAGCAGCGTGATGACGGGGAACACTGAAGCTTTCTTT. The chain combines TRBV7-8 with TRBJ1-1; D remains ambiguous. Trimming took off 5 bases at V and 1 base at J, with 11 bases between the two ends. Germline V gene data show CDR1 as SGHVS and CDR2 as FQNEAQ. The CDR3 loop spans 14 amino acids.

The chain carries TRBV27 and TRBJ2-1; 7 bases line up with TRBD1. Germline values: CDR1 MNHEY, CDR2 SMNVEV (reference sequence). The CDR3 contains 16 residues. V dropped 5 bases and J dropped 6; count of bases not matched to a gene: 13. CDR3 in amino acids: CASSITPRQGSNEQFF. CDR3 DNA sequence: TGTGCCAGCAGTATCACCCCGAGACAGGGCAGCAATGAGCAGTTCTTC.